The T cell receptor beta chain described here comes from a study of shared T cell receptors in the human thymus. With 1 base removed from V and 9 bases from J, the gap between germline ends came to 13 bases. Germline CDR1 is SEHNR and CDR2 is FQNEAQ (reference sequence). This CDR3 is built from 13 residues. Some clones are missing from TCRdb's copy, which holds only in-frame ones; the method was immunoSEQ multiplex PCR. This repertoire shows 540,000 or so clones, around 78% found once; its top ten account for less than 0.015%. The same sample was also studied in work on human thymus T cells.

The sequence derives from a boy in the first two years of life with a congenital heart defect. V gene TRBV7-9 combines with J gene TRBJ2-7; D is uncertain. The sequenced material came from thymocytes. CDR3 residues: CASSLVRRLWQYF. The CDR3 DNA follows: TGTGCCAGCAGCTTAGTTCGGCGGCTATGGCAGTACTTC.